The next 21 T cell receptor beta chains were all read from a single sample in a study of identical twins' blood T cells. A single record per CDR3 protein comes from TCRdb applying MiXCR to the 5' RACE reads. Of hundreds of thousands of distinct CDR3 sequences detected, under 30% appear once; the ten largest clones hold roughly 5.5%. Sequencing used PBMCs. The receptors were gathered from a woman aged 18-49 years in good health.

The genes are TRBV10-3 and TRBJ1-1, with 9 bases matching TRBD1. Unmatched junction bases numbered 5, after V lost 7 bases and J lost 5 bases. CDR3 length: 13 amino acids. From germline, CDR1 is ENHRY and CDR2 SYGVKD. The DNA of the CDR3 is TGTGCCATCAATCCGGGACAGGGAACTGAAGCTTTCTTT. Translating it yields CAINPGQGTEAFF.

The V call is TRBV29-1, the J call TRBJ1-2, with D unclear. Trimming took 7 bases from V and 2 from J, leaving 20 bases between them. This CDR3 has 15 amino acids. The germline gives CDR1 SQVTM, CDR2 ANQGSEA. CDR3 DNA sequence: TGCAGCGCTGGGTGGGTGGTCTCAATAAACTATGGCTACACCTTC. The encoded protein is CSAGWVVSINYGYTF.

This clonotype was observed a handful of times. V usage is TRBV9 and J usage is TRBJ2-6; D is uncertain. Germline-derived CDR1 and CDR2 are SGDLS and YYNGEE. The CDR3 is 15 amino acids. With 7 bases removed from V and 1 base from J, the gap between germline ends came to 12 bases. The CDR3 loop reads CASGQRRSGANVLTF. The CDR3 DNA reads TGTGCCAGCGGTCAGAGACGTTCTGGGGCCAACGTCCTGACTTTC.

This clonotype was detected a few times. The chain recombines TRBV3-1 with TRBJ1-2, with D maybe TRBD1 (5 bases). This CDR3 spans 14 amino acids. Per the germline V gene, CDR1 is LGHDT and CDR2 is YNNKEL (reference sequence). The ends were cut back, 4 bases at V and 4 bases at J, with 13 bases in the middle. In DNA, the CDR3 is TGTGCCAGCAGCCCCCATCACGGGGCCTATGGCTACACCTTC. Translation gives CASSPHHGAYGYTF.

The chain links TRBV5-4 to TRBJ2-3, with D perhaps matching TRBD1 (6 bases). The germline V gene has CDR1 SGHNT and CDR2 YYREEE (reference sequence). The V gene lost 0 bases and the J gene lost 8 bases, with 25 bases spanning the gap. The CDR3 runs 18 residues. The CDR3 nucleotides read TGTGCCAGCAGCTTGGCAGCTATTGGACAGAGCGTCCATCCTACGCAGTATTTT. Encoded protein: CASSLAAIGQSVHPTQYF.

This clonotype came up a few times. The chain employs TRBV20-1 and TRBJ2-5; 7 nucleotides agree with TRBD2. V gave up 6 bases and J gave up 5 bases; unmatched junction bases: 9. Germline CDR1 and CDR2: DFQATT and SNEGSKA (reference sequence). CDR3 length equals 13 residues. The CDR3 DNA reads as TGCAGTGCGGCTCCGACTAGCCTCGAGACCCAGTACTTC. It translates to CSAAPTSLETQYF.

The V gene is TRBV6-2 or TRBV6-3, the J gene TRBJ2-7, with a possible D match to TRBD1 (6 bases). Germline V gene data show CDR1 as MNHEY and CDR2 as SVGEGT. The V gene lost 2 bases and the J gene lost 2 bases, with 13 bases spanning the gap. The CDR3 consists of 15 residues. Here the CDR3 DNA reads TGTGCCAGCAGTTACGGCGGCAGGGGAGCCTACGAGCAGTACTTC. This encodes CASSYGGRGAYEQYF.

The chain is built from TRBV4-3 and TRBJ2-3, with 9 bases lining up with TRBD1. The germline CDR1 and CDR2 sequences are LGHNA and YSLEER. The V and J ends lost 4 bases and 0 bases, in that order; junction bases with no gene match: 5. The CDR3 contains 16 residues. The CDR3 loop reads CASSLDRGHSTDTQYF. CDR3 bases: TGCGCCAGCAGCCTGGACAGGGGTCATAGCACAGATACGCAGTATTTT.

The chain joins TRBV4-3 to TRBJ2-2; possible D gene TRBD1, 6 bases. CDR1 is LGHNA, CDR2 YSLEER, per germline. V gave up 3 bases and J gave up 6 bases, with 14 bases separating them. The CDR3 covers 15 residues. CDR3 nucleotides: TGCGCCAGCAGCCATGAGACAGGTGCCGCCGGGGAGCTGTTTTTT. Residues: CASSHETGAAGELFF.

The genes are TRBV6-1 and TRBJ1-3, with 8 bases matching TRBD1. Unmatched junction bases numbered 10, after V lost 6 bases and J lost 9 bases. This CDR3 region has 14 residues. From germline, CDR1 is MNHNS and CDR2 SASEGT. CDR3 protein: CASSPTGTGSTIYF. CDR3 DNA sequence: TGTGCCAGCAGCCCTACCGGGACAGGTAGCACCATATATTTT.

Points on this clonotype: One junction end disagrees with the germline gene, perhaps due to a read error. The chain couples TRBV2 to TRBJ1-2; D ambiguous. Germline lookup yields CDR1 SNHLY and CDR2 FYNNEI. This CDR3 contains 14 residues. The CDR3 DNA follows: TGTGGCAGCAGTCCTACAGCGACGACCTATGGCTACACCTTC. It codes for CGSSPTATTYGYTF.

This clonotype was detected only once. The chain carries TRBV3-1 and TRBJ1-1; D might be TRBD1 (5 bases). The CDR3 has 13 amino acids. Trimming left V 5 bases short and J 4 bases short, with 11 bases between. Per the germline V gene, CDR1 is LGHDT and CDR2 is YNNKEL (reference sequence). The CDR3 nucleotides read TGTGCCAGCAGCAAGCCGGGGACCACTGAAGCTTTCTTT. Its protein is CASSKPGTTEAFF.

Of note for this clonotype: This may arise from a read error, as a much more abundant clone is one base away. The missing conserved phenylalanine or tryptophan at the end of this CDR3 makes a read error likely. The chain combines TRBV5-1 with TRBJ1-1; 7 bases are shared with TRBD1. There are 13 residues in the CDR3. Germline-derived CDR1 and CDR2 are SGHRS and YFSETQ. V shed 5 bases and J 6 bases; nucleotides not matched to a gene: 7. The CDR3 region is CASRYTGVPEAFL. The DNA of the CDR3 is TGCGCCAGCAGATATACAGGGGTCCCTGAAGCTTTCCTT.

This CDR3 is CASSQAGRPAFF. CDR3 nucleotides: TGCGCCAGCAGCCAAGCCGGGAGACCTGCTTTCTTT. The V call is TRBV4-1, the J call TRBJ1-1; D unresolved. Germline values: CDR1 MGHRA, CDR2 YSYEKL. V was cut by 1 base and J by 11 bases, with 11 bases left in between. The CDR3 totals 12 residues.

This chain connects TRBV7-2 to TRBJ1-2; no reliable D call. V lost 2 bases and J lost 4, with 8 bases in between. This CDR3 spans 13 amino acids. Germline V lookup: CDR1 SGHTA, CDR2 FQGNSA. CDR3 DNA sequence: TGTGCCAGCAGCTTAATGACCGGCTATGGCTACACCTTC. This gives the protein CASSLMTGYGYTF.

CDR3 coding DNA: TGTGCCAGCAGCGTACCCACCTTCTTCACTAGCGGGGGCTACGAGCAGTACTTC. This translates into CASSVPTFFTSGGYEQYF. The chain recombines TRBV9 with TRBJ2-7, with 11 bases aligning to TRBD2. This CDR3 has 18 residues. The germline V gene encodes CDR1 SGDLS and CDR2 YYNGEE. V gave up 1 base and J gave up 3 bases; unmatched junction bases: 12.

The sample holds a few counts of this clonotype. The rearrangement links TRBV2 to TRBJ2-4; unclear D gene. V gave up 5 bases and J gave up 1 base, with 18 bases separating them. The CDR3 has 17 amino acids. The germline gives CDR1 SNHLY, CDR2 FYNNEI. The CDR3 protein is CASSLRAINQAKNIQYF. CDR3 coding DNA: TGTGCCAGCAGTCTCCGGGCTATAAACCAGGCCAAAAACATTCAGTACTTC.

The chain employs TRBV12-5 and TRBJ2-5; the match to TRBD1 covers 7 bases. The CDR3 spans 16 residues. Trimming cost V 6 bases and J 2 bases; bases outside gene matches: 12. CDR1 LGHNT and CDR2 FRNRAP come from the germline V gene. The CDR3 nucleotides read TGTGCTAGTGGCTCCCCGCGGACAGGTCGGCAAGAGACCCAGTACTTC. It encodes CASGSPRTGRQETQYF.

The V call is TRBV11-1, the J call TRBJ2-7; 9 bases are shared with TRBD1. The CDR3 covers 15 residues. J gave up 0 bases and V 1 base, and 1 base lay outside the gene matches. Germline V lookup: CDR1 SGHAT, CDR2 FQDESV (reference sequence). In DNA, the CDR3 is TGTGCCAGCAGCTTAGACAGGGGGCGCTCCTACGAGCAGTACTTC. Protein product: CASSLDRGRSYEQYF.

V is TRBV20-1 and J is TRBJ1-3; D call uncertain. This CDR3 spans 13 amino acids. The V gene's germline CDR1 is DFQATT and CDR2 SNEGSKA (reference sequence). V lost 3 bases and J lost 0, with 6 bases in between. CDR3 region: CSARVDSGNTIYF. The CDR3 nucleotides are TGCAGTGCTAGGGTGGACTCTGGAAACACCATATATTTT.

This clonotype was detected a few times. The rearrangement links TRBV20-1 to TRBJ1-1, with 7 bases aligning to TRBD1. The V gene's germline CDR1 is DFQATT and CDR2 SNEGSKA (reference sequence). The CDR3 contains 15 residues. V dropped 0 bases and J dropped 1; count of bases not matched to a gene: 5. Here the CDR3 DNA reads TGCAGTGCTAGAGAGAATAGACAGGGGAACACTGAAGCTTTCTTT. Residues: CSARENRQGNTEAFF.